The 17 T cell receptor beta chains reported below all come from one sample, sequenced in a study of control samples from healthy donors and cancer patients. Using immunoSEQ multiplex PCR, the repertoire was profiled, and TCRdb retains in-frame clones only, with some absent. Of approximately 150,000 clones in the sample, around 92% are singletons; the top ten hold roughly 3.2%. Sequencing input: blood. The receptors come from a man aged 25 to 40 in good health.

The genes are TRBV5-1 and TRBJ2-2; 8 bases match TRBD1. V lost 1 base, J lost 4 bases, and 3 bases stayed unmatched. The CDR3 loop spans 15 amino acids. Germline values: CDR1 SGHRS, CDR2 YFSETQ. CDR3 amino acids: CASSLRTGGTGELFF. Written as DNA, the CDR3 is TGCGCCAGCAGCTTGAGAACAGGGGGCACCGGGGAGCTGTTTTTT.

The chain recombines TRBV27 with TRBJ1-1; D is perhaps TRBD1 (6 bases). Germline-derived CDR1 and CDR2 are MNHEY and SMNVEV (reference sequence). V dropped 2 bases and J dropped 5 bases, with 9 bases sitting between them. The CDR3 sequence is 13 residues long. CDR3 in amino acids: CASSLAGVTEAFF. Written as DNA, the CDR3 is TGTGCCAGCAGTTTAGCAGGGGTAACTGAAGCTTTCTTT.

The chain joins TRBV5-1 to TRBJ2-7; perhaps TRBD2 as D (5 bases). The germline gives CDR1 SGHRS, CDR2 YFSETQ. V was clipped by 0 bases and J by 3 bases, with 7 bases between them. This CDR3 is 13 amino acids long. The CDR3 protein is CASSLARDYEQYF. The CDR3 region has the DNA TGCGCCAGCAGCTTGGCCCGGGACTACGAGCAGTACTTC.

The chain carries TRBV9 and TRBJ2-7, with D possibly TRBD2 on 5 matching bases. This CDR3 comprises 12 residues. The V gene lost 7 bases and the J gene lost 2 bases, with 10 bases spanning the gap. Germline CDR1 SGDLS, CDR2 YYNGEE. The CDR3 here is CASATTPYEQYF. The DNA for the CDR3 is TGTGCCAGCGCGACTACCCCCTACGAGCAGTACTTC.

The rearrangement links TRBV19 to TRBJ1-1, with 7 bases that match TRBD1. The CDR3 is 15 amino acids. The germline gives CDR1 LNHDA, CDR2 SQIVND (reference sequence). After removal of 4 bases from V and 2 bases from J, the junction contained 7 bases not matched to a gene. The CDR3: CASSTPGQLNTEAFF. The DNA for the CDR3 is TGTGCCAGTAGTACCCCGGGACAGCTAAACACTGAAGCTTTCTTT.

This clone appeared once. The chain employs TRBV28 and TRBJ2-7; no clear D. This CDR3 has 13 residues. The ends were cut back, 1 base at V and 5 bases at J, with 9 bases in the middle. The germline V gene encodes CDR1 MDHEN and CDR2 SYDVKM. The CDR3: CASSLLAWNEQYF. CDR3 in DNA: TGTGCCAGCAGTTTATTGGCGTGGAACGAGCAGTACTTC. The whole variable domain, remainder taken from reference TRBV28 and TRBJ2-7, is DVKVTQSSRYLVKRTGEKVFLECVQDMDHENMFWYRQDPGLGLRLIYFSYDVKMKEKGDIPEGYSVSREKKERFSLILESASTNQTSMYLCASSLLAWNEQYFGPGTRLTVT.

The chain uses TRBV6-6 and TRBJ1-5, with 7 positions matching TRBD1. Per the germline V gene, CDR1 is MNHNY and CDR2 is SVGAGI (reference sequence). The length of the CDR3 is 16 residues. V shed 1 base, J shed 4 bases, and the junction held 7 bases outside the gene matches. CDR3 region: CASSYLGQLQNQPQHF. The CDR3 region has the DNA TGTGCCAGCAGTTACTTGGGACAGCTCCAAAATCAGCCCCAGCATTTT.

The chain carries TRBV28 and TRBJ2-3, with D tentatively TRBD1 (6 bases). From germline, CDR1 is MDHEN and CDR2 SYDVKM. V was clipped by 8 bases and J by 1 base, with 10 bases between them. This CDR3 is 13 amino acids long. The CDR3 DNA reads TGTGCCAGCCAGGGGCGCCGCACAGATACGCAGTATTTT. Its translation is CASQGRRTDTQYF.

This chain uses TRBV27 with TRBJ1-1; tentative D call: TRBD1 (6 bases). Between the trimmed V and J ends, which lost 1 base and 5 bases, there was a span of 11 bases. The CDR3 sequence is 14 residues long. Per germline, CDR1 MNHEY and CDR2 SMNVEV (reference sequence). The CDR3 spells CASSLWGPRTEAFF. In DNA form, the CDR3 reads TGTGCCAGCAGTTTATGGGGGCCAAGGACTGAAGCTTTCTTT.

This chain connects TRBV4-1 to TRBJ1-1; tentative D call: TRBD1 (5 bases). Between the trimmed V and J ends, which lost 3 bases and 3 bases, there was a span of 23 bases. Germline CDR1 reads MGHRA; CDR2 reads YSYEKL. This CDR3 comprises 18 residues. The chain's CDR3 is CASSHRGVGAAKDTEAFF. The CDR3 DNA reads TGCGCCAGCAGCCACAGAGGAGTTGGGGCAGCAAAGGACACTGAAGCTTTCTTT.

This sequence joins TRBV19 and TRBJ1-2; 8 nucleotides agree with TRBD1. Germline CDR1 LNHDA, CDR2 SQIVND (reference sequence). CDR3 length equals 13 residues. The V segment lost 3 bases and the J segment 6 bases; nucleotides outside the gene matches: 3. CDR3 amino acids: CASSIGQGHGYTF. CDR3 sequence (DNA): TGTGCCAGTAGTATCGGACAGGGCCATGGCTACACCTTC.

The V gene is TRBV12-3 or TRBV12-4, the J gene TRBJ1-1; D remains ambiguous. The length of the CDR3 is 12 residues. V was pared by 2 bases and J by 5 bases, with 6 bases between. The CDR3 spells CASSLYRTEAFF. The CDR3 coding sequence is TGTGCCAGCAGTTTATATAGGACTGAAGCTTTCTTT.

J is TRBJ1-5 and V is TRBV5-6; D remains unclear. The CDR3 totals 15 residues. Between the trimmed V and J ends, which lost 2 bases and 1 base, there was a span of 10 bases. Germline CDR1 and CDR2: SGHDT and YYEEEE. The DNA for the CDR3 is TGTGCCAGCAGCTTAAGCCCGGGGAGCAATCAGCCCCAGCATTTT. Its translation is CASSLSPGSNQPQHF. Filled out from reference TRBV5-6 and TRBJ1-5, the complete variable domain reads DAGVTQSPTHLIKTRGQQVTLRCSPKSGHDTVSWYQQALGQGPQFIFQYYEEEERQRGNFPDRFSGHQFPNYSSELNVNALLLGDSALYLCASSLSPGSNQPQHFGDGTRLSIL.

The table lists this clone with a count of one. The chain couples TRBV6-4 to TRBJ2-5, with 11 positions matching TRBD2. The length of the CDR3 is 15 residues. V trimming: 4 bases; J trimming: 5 bases; junction bases outside the gene matches: 6. Looked up from germline, CDR1 is MRHNA and CDR2 is SNTAGT. This CDR3 reads CASSALAGGLETQYF. DNA of the CDR3: TGTGCCAGCAGTGCCCTAGCGGGGGGTTTGGAGACCCAGTACTTC.

This clone was seen more than once but under ten times. The chain has TRBV21-1 and TRBJ1-3; the table's D call TRBD1 went unverified against the DNA. TRBV21-1 is a known pseudogene. CDR3 size: 12 residues. CDR3 protein: CASSRGDREEYF. DNA for the CDR3: TGTGCCAGCAGCCGGGGGGACAGGGAAGAATATTTT.

The gene calls are TRBV9 and TRBJ1-4; unclear D gene. The CDR3 is 14 residues long. CDR1 and CDR2 (germline): SGDLS, YYNGEE. Trimming stripped 3 bases from V and 8 bases from J, with 14 bases between. The CDR3 bases are TGTGCCAGCAGCGCCGGGTTAGTTGGGGAAAAACTGTTTTTT. Residues: CASSAGLVGEKLFF.

V and J are TRBV5-4 and TRBJ1-2; 7 nucleotides align to TRBD1. Germline V gene data show CDR1 as SGHNT and CDR2 as YYREEE (reference sequence). This CDR3 is built from 15 residues. Losses at the gene ends were 2 bases for V and 5 bases for J; bases not matched to a gene: 9. This CDR3 is CASSFIDRERYGYTF. In nucleotides, the CDR3 is TGTGCCAGCAGCTTTATAGACAGGGAAAGATATGGCTACACCTTC.